This TCR beta chain was obtained from a study of CD8 T cells in ankylosing spondylitis. With respect to this clonotype: Its antigen is unknown.

Libraries for TCR beta were made by quantitative 5'-RACE with molecular barcodes. TCRdb reprocessed the 5' RACE reads via MiXCR and lists one record per CDR3 protein. The repertoire consists of approximately 31,000 distinct CDR3 sequences, with about 31% occurring once and the leading ten covering 45%. Study-wide points: A TCR beta motif of about eight highly homologous variants appeared characteristic of ankylosing spondylitis blood.

V was shortened by 0 bases and J by 6 bases, with 14 bases between the two germline ends. From germline, CDR1 is MNHEY and CDR2 SMNVEV (reference sequence). The CDR3 is 15 residues long. Specimen: synovial fluid, either unsorted or a sorted T cell fraction (not recorded which). This receptor was identified in a male donor with ankylosing spondylitis. The V and J genes are TRBV27 and TRBJ1-2, with D possibly being TRBD1 (6 bases). Written as DNA, the CDR3 is TGTGCCAGCAGTTTATCCCGAGGGGGGGCAGATGGCTACACCTTC. This translates into CASSLSRGGADGYTF.